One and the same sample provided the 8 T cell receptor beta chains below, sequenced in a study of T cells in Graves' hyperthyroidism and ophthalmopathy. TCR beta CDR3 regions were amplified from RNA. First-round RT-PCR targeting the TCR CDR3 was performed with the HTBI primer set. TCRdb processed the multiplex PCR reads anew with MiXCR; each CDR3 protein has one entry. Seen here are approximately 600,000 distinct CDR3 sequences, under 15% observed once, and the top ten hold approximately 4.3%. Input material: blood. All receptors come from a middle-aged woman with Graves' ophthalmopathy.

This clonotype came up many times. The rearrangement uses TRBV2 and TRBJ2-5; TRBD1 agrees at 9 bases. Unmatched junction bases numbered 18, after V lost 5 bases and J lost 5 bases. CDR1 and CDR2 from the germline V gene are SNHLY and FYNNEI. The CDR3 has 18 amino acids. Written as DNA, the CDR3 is TGTGCCAGCAGTCACCGGGACAGGGCGGTTTCGGAGCGGGAGACCCAGTACTTC. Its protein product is CASSHRDRAVSERETQYF.

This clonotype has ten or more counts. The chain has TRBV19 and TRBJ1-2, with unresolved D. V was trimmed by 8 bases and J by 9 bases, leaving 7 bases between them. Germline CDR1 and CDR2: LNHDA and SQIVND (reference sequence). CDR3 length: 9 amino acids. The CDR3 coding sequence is TGTGCCAGTGGAGAGAGCTACACCTTC. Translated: CASGESYTF.

CDR3 region: CASSYSGLAGWYEQYF. The DNA of the CDR3 is TGTGCCAGCAGTTACTCCGGACTAGCGGGATGGTACGAGCAGTACTTC. This rearrangement joins TRBV6-5 to TRBJ2-7; 12 bases line up with TRBD2. Germline V CDR1 and CDR2: MNHEY, SVGAGI. The CDR3 has 16 residues. V was pared by 0 bases and J by 4 bases, with 4 bases of the junction left unmatched.

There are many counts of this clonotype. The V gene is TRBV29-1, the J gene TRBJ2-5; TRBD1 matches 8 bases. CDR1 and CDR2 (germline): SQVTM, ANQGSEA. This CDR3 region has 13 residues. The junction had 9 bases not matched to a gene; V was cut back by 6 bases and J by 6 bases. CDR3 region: CSVRQGIGQTQYF. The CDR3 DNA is TGCAGCGTCAGACAGGGGATTGGCCAGACCCAGTACTTC.

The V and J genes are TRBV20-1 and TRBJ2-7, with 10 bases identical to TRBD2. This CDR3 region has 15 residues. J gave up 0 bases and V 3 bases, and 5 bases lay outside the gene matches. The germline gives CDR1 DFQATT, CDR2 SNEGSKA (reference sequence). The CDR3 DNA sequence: TGCAGTGCTAGCCCCCCTAGCGGGAGCTCCTACGAGCAGTACTTC. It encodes CSASPPSGSSYEQYF.

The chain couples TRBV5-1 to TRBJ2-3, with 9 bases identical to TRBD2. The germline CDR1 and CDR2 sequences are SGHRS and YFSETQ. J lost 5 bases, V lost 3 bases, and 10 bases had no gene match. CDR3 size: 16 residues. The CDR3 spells CASSSSLGGGEDTQYF. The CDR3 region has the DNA TGCGCCAGCAGCTCATCCTTGGGCGGGGGGGAAGATACGCAGTATTTT.

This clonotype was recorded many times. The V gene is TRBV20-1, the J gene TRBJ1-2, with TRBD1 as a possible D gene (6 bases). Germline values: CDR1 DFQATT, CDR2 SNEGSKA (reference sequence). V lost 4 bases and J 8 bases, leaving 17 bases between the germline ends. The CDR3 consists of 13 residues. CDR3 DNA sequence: TGCAGTGCTAAGGGGGAGACTACTATGGGCTACACCTTC. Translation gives CSAKGETTMGYTF.

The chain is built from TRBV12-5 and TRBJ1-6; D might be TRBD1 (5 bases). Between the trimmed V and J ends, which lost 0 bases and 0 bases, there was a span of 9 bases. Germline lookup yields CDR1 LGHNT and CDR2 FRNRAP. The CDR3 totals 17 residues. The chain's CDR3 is CASGLVRGSSYNSPLHF. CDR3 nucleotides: TGTGCTAGTGGTTTGGTACGGGGGAGCTCCTATAATTCACCCCTCCACTTT.